Listed below are T cell receptor beta chains from one sample, sequenced in a study of OX40 agonist ivuxolimab in advanced cancers. Assay used: immunoSEQ multiplex PCR; TCRdb lists only in-frame clones, some missing. The sample contains about 45,000 clones, roughly 88% of which appear only once. Sequenced material: CD4+ or CD8+ T cells sorted from blood, taken in a trial of the OX40 agonist ivuxolimab. The receptors were sampled from an adult with an advanced solid tumor such as melanoma, head and neck, liver or kidney cancer. Each CDR3 is given with its conserved first and last residue. Each record gives: clone size, V gene, J gene, CDR3 protein. The size field is filled for only some rows; it gives once, few, many or a size class.

NA,TRBV6-1,TRBJ2-5,CASMGETQYF
NA,TRBV11-2,TRBJ2-2,CASSLSRREGTTNTGELFF
NA,TRBV4-1,TRBJ2-7,CASSQGASGSYEQYF
medium-sized,TRBV28,TRBJ2-3,CARGLGTDTQYF
NA,TRBV29-1,TRBJ1-2,CSVSHDYGYTF
NA,TRBV5-6,TRBJ1-5,CASSQGQLRPQHF
NA,TRBV28,TRBJ2-2,CASSFRRGDTGELFF
NA,TRBV29-1,TRBJ2-1,CSAAGEWSYNEQFF
NA,TRBV6-4,TRBJ2-7,CASSDKGSSYEQYF
NA,TRBV28,TRBJ2-3,CASSPLAENTDTQYF
NA,TRBV6-1,TRBJ2-7,CASVGGAYEQYF
NA,TRBV9,TRBJ2-1,CASSVEGQTTDEQFF
NA,TRBV5-4,TRBJ2-1,CASSLWLGLAGHNEQFF
once,TRBV7-9,TRBJ2-5,CASSWGDRGSETQYF
NA,TRBV6-6,TRBJ2-1,CAGSDNYNEQFF
NA,TRBV27,TRBJ2-3,CASSFTRGSADTQYF
NA,TRBV6-1,TRBJ2-5,CALGGTGSLETQYF
NA,TRBV11-3,TRBJ2-3,CASSLATGLLISTDTQYF
medium-sized,TRBV15,TRBJ2-1,CATSSRQNNEQFF
NA,TRBV29-1,TRBJ1-6,CSVSKTPGQGRSPLHF
once,TRBV10-1,TRBJ1-1,CASSDTMNTEAFF
few,TRBV25-1,TRBJ1-5,CASNQPQHF
NA,TRBV7-6,TRBJ2-7,CASSLAETGGEQYF
NA,TRBV11-2,TRBJ2-3,CASSFRDTQYF
medium-sized,TRBV9,TRBJ1-1,CASSLTPRGTEAFF
NA,TRBV18,TRBJ2-2,CASSPSDTLNTGELFF
NA,TRBV11-3,TRBJ2-4,CASSLISRELINIQYF
few,TRBV6-5,TRBJ1-6,CASSLRKARQLPLHF
NA,TRBV30,TRBJ1-1,CAWSALWDSLMNTEAFF
NA,TRBV4-1,TRBJ2-3,CASSRGLDGDTQYF
NA,TRBV7-3,TRBJ2-2,CASSSGASELFF
NA,TRBV7-9,TRBJ1-4,CASSLGQGVVANEKLFF
NA,TRBV6-5,TRBJ1-2,CASNQPGGGYTF
few,TRBV28,TRBJ1-5,CASSLAGDHNQPQHF
NA,TRBV28,TRBJ2-2,CASRSRDPTGELFF
NA,TRBV5-4,TRBJ2-2,CASSSARGEELFF
NA,TRBV19,TRBJ1-3,CASSIGPLRAEPDGNTIYF
NA,TRBV7-8,TRBJ2-4,CASSSLAGTGKNIQYF